This note documents a single T cell receptor beta chain sequence. These data are taken from a study of technical replicates of blood from a handful of donors. The repertoire was sequenced with immunoSEQ multiplex PCR; TCRdb's copy has only in-frame clones and lacks some. The table shows about 83,000 clones, with 92% occurring only once. With V trimmed by 4 bases and J by 5 bases, 7 bases remained unmatched. CDR3 length: 17 residues. Per germline, CDR1 SGHRS and CDR2 YFSETQ. This TCR derives from a human donor in good health. Material: T cells isolated from PBMCs. The V gene is TRBV5-1, the J gene TRBJ2-1; 15 bases are a match to TRBD2. This CDR3 is CASSPGLAGGRNNEQFF. CDR3 DNA sequence: TGCGCCAGCAGCCCGGGACTAGCGGGAGGACGGAACAATGAGCAGTTCTTC.